These 4 T cell receptor beta chains were all obtained from the same sample, sequenced in a study of T cell repertoires in cytomegalovirus infection. TCRdb reanalysed the reads using MiXCR and keeps one entry per CDR3 protein. The sample shows 200,000 or so distinct CDR3 sequences, roughly 34% of them seen only once. These receptors' targets are unknown. This sample comprised CD8+ T cells from cultured PBMCs, obtained from culture after CMV antigen stimulation. The receptors originated from a human donor in good health (CMV status not recorded). Some clones in this sample may be carry-over from other donors' samples.

Only a few counts were recorded for this clonotype. The chain couples TRBV7-8 to TRBJ1-4, with TRBD1 identical over 7 bases. CDR1 is SGHVS and CDR2 is FQNEAQ in the germline V gene. The CDR3 has 15 amino acids. V lost 5 bases and J lost 8; bases outside the gene matches: 11. CDR3 in DNA: TGTGCCAGCAGCCCGCTCTGGGACAGCCGGGAAAAACTGTTTTTT. It codes for CASSPLWDSREKLFF.

A few counts support this clonotype. This rearrangement joins TRBV24-1 to TRBJ2-2, with D unresolved. Germline V gene sequence: CDR1 KGHDR, CDR2 SFDVKD. V was shortened by 3 bases and J by 8 bases, with 12 bases between the two germline ends. CDR3 length: 14 amino acids. The CDR3 region is CATSDPLRPGELFF. Written as DNA, the CDR3 is TGTGCCACCAGTGATCCACTCCGCCCAGGGGAGCTGTTTTTT.

CDR3 in amino acids: CASARGQGREQYF. The DNA of the CDR3 is TGTGCCAGCGCGCGGGGACAGGGGAGGGAGCAGTACTTC. The chain is built from TRBV6-2 or TRBV6-3 and TRBJ2-7, with 10 bases lining up with TRBD1. The CDR3 contains 13 residues. V was clipped by 8 bases and J by 7 bases; unmatched bases: 8. The germline V gene encodes CDR1 MNHEY and CDR2 SVGEGT.

This clonotype was picked up a small number of times. This sequence joins TRBV14 and TRBJ1-2; D not resolved. V was pared by 4 bases and J by 8 bases, with 14 bases between. Germline lookup yields CDR1 SGHDN and CDR2 FVKESK. This CDR3 has 13 amino acids. The CDR3 region is CASSPARARGYTF. The CDR3, as DNA: TGTGCCAGCAGCCCAGCTCGGGCGCGCGGCTACACCTTC.